Included here is one TCR beta chain sequence, with context. No antigen is known for it. Within one base of it there is no much larger clone, and no base qualities were kept. The immunoSEQ Assay, a bias-controlled multiplex PCR, was used to amplify TCRbeta CDR3 regions from genomic DNA. The published analysis was carried out like this. Nucleated cell counts per sample were estimated from amplification of reference gene primers within the assay. To quantify the absolute abundance of each unique TCRbeta CDR3 rearrangement, sequence reads were collapsed and filtered. For each sample, productive Simpson clonality was calculated as the square root of Simpson's diversity index over productive rearrangements. TCRdb took over this immuneACCESS table, retaining in-frame rearrangements with V and J assigned. Such tables are incomplete; in checked studies, under half of the missing clones stem from an unresolved V gene, and the remainder is unexplained. V, J and clone size were drawn from that table, and D and trimming were deduced from the DNA. This sample is represented by roughly 260,000 clones; 70% to 90% of them were singletons. 2% to 2.5% of the sample is taken by the ten largest.

The sample is drawn from a study of blood T cell repertoires in COVID-19 (dated by TCRdb to 2018 to 2020). Turning to the overall study: Samples covering the acute and convalescent phases of COVID-19 were provided by collaborators in the United States, Italy and Spain. The repertoires were released in a freely available public database meant as a resource for research on the immune response to SARS-CoV-2. The samples were drawn from the first 160 participants of the ongoing ImmuneRACE study and from more than 1,000 subjects provided by 6 global collaborators. The material from the prospective study consisted of cDNA or gDNA derived from T cells, B-cell-depleted T cells, or PBMCs. Nearly every sample came with metadata listing a de-identified subject ID, COVID-19 status, age in years and sex. Where HLA class I and class II types were available, the types were taken from metadata supplied by the sample provider, not from assay-based typing. Deeply sampled blood TCRbeta repertoires from subjects exposed to, actively infected with, or recovered from COVID-19 were included in the dataset.

General findings and caveats noted by the study authors: Clinical and demographic metadata were provided uncurated, with the amount varying by source and participant.

Samples from volunteer blood donors who had recovered from COVID-19 were contributed by a second Seattle source. Collaborating institutions collected whole blood in K2EDTA tubes following their own protocols. For TCRbeta analysis, collaborators shipped samples in one of three forms: frozen whole blood, isolated PBMCs, or DNA extracted from either of those sample types. Sequenced material: peripheral blood. The sequence was collected from a woman between 35 and 50 years old who had recovered from COVID-19.

The bases are TGTGCCAGCAGCCCCGGACAGTACGAGCAGTACTTC. This translates into CASSPGQYEQYF. Rearrangement joined TRBV5-8 to TRBJ2-7; possibly the D gene is TRBD1, per 6 matching bases. The CDR3 covers 12 residues, taking in both the cysteine and the phenylalanine. Solely the CDR3 DNA is kept, with 36 bases framed from the first base. Trimming takes 4 bases from V and 4 bases from J, and the germline ends sit 9 bases apart. From a lookup of the germline V gene, CDR1 and CDR2 are SGHTS and YDEGEE.